This T cell receptor beta chain was retrieved from a study of cytomegalovirus exposure and HLA in healthy donors. Study context: Some 180 million T cells yielded some 120 million unique TCR beta sequences in earlier analysis. Study findings and constraints: In a later analysis, specific HLA alleles were associated with 15,000 to 20,000 TCR beta sequences at a 0.05 false discovery rate. Investigators reported more than 150 TCR beta chains as tied to cytomegalovirus.

With regard to this clone: What it binds is not known.

It was healthy bone marrow donors who served as donors. PCR amplification relied on 60 Vbeta primers (plus 13 Jbeta primers). The repertoire was sequenced with immunoSEQ multiplex PCR; TCRdb's copy has only in-frame clones and lacks some. The repertoire has around 130,000 clones, roughly two thirds of them found once; the top ten carry less than 2%. The sequencing input was PBMCs. This TCR was sampled from a male donor in good health and CMV-seronegative.

The CDR3 DNA sequence: TGTGCCAGCAGTGACAGAGGGCACCTCCACTTT. Translated: CASSDRGHLHF. This chain joins TRBV2 and TRBJ1-6; no reliable D call. The CDR3 runs 11 residues. Germline assignment: CDR1 SNHLY and CDR2 FYNNEI. V lost 3 bases to trimming and J lost 15 bases, with 9 bases between them.